The rows below give T cell receptor beta chains drawn from one sample of a study of blood T cell repertoires in COVID-19. Method: immunoSEQ multiplex PCR; TCRdb's copy keeps in-frame clones and lacks some. In the table there are about 97,000 clones, roughly 85% of which are singletons. Sequenced sample: peripheral blood. The receptor source for this set is a woman in her 70s with active or convalescent COVID-19. Each CDR3 is given with its conserved first and last residue.

v_call: TRBV11-2
cdr3_aa: CASSSQRVSGNTIYF

v_call: TRBV28
cdr3_aa: CASSGDSLRYGYTF

v_call: TRBV4-3
cdr3_aa: CASSQDAGNQPQHF

v_call: TRBV4-3
cdr3_aa: CASSQDRTDNYGYTF

v_call: TRBV10-3
cdr3_aa: CAISKTGSSGNTIYF

v_call: TRBV6-5
cdr3_aa: CASRTRGGPYEQYF

v_call: TRBV15
cdr3_aa: CATSGIGSTGELFF

v_call: TRBV3-1/TRBV3-2
cdr3_aa: CASSREAGTGNTEAFF

v_call: TRBV28
cdr3_aa: CASSLVAGTQYF

v_call: TRBV29-1
cdr3_aa: CSAEGRGKLFF

v_call: TRBV7-9
cdr3_aa: CASSLMSGNTIYF

v_call: TRBV29-1
cdr3_aa: CSVQAFSNQPQHF

v_call: TRBV7-8
cdr3_aa: CASSRNTGGTEAFF

v_call: TRBV7-9
cdr3_aa: CASSRDSLRSGNTIYF

v_call: TRBV30
cdr3_aa: CAWSARGTEAFF

v_call: TRBV5-1
cdr3_aa: CASSGGGTGNYNEQFF

v_call: TRBV2
cdr3_aa: CASSGGGGGQGQPQHF

v_call: TRBV7-8
cdr3_aa: CASSQGVGGNYGYTF

v_call: TRBV5-6
cdr3_aa: CASSYKRSYSNQPQHF

v_call: TRBV7-2
cdr3_aa: CASSGTGGEGYTF

v_call: TRBV19
cdr3_aa: CASSPTGGAETQYF

v_call: TRBV7-2
cdr3_aa: CASSFNGQSSTDTQYF

v_call: TRBV3-1/TRBV3-2
cdr3_aa: CASSQDTAQGAYYGYTF

v_call: TRBV7-9
cdr3_aa: CASSAGLPGRETQYF

v_call: TRBV5-6
cdr3_aa: CASSLDRVNEQYF

v_call: TRBV5-4
cdr3_aa: CASSTRDRVNSPLHF

v_call: TRBV24-1
cdr3_aa: CATSLPGGLGEQFF

v_call: TRBV7-8
cdr3_aa: CASIPRTAGLLFEQFF

v_call: TRBV4-2
cdr3_aa: CASSQEGRRGSYEQYF

v_call: TRBV9
cdr3_aa: CASSVEPGALGNTIYF

v_call: TRBV10-3
cdr3_aa: CAIRMTSGNNEQFF